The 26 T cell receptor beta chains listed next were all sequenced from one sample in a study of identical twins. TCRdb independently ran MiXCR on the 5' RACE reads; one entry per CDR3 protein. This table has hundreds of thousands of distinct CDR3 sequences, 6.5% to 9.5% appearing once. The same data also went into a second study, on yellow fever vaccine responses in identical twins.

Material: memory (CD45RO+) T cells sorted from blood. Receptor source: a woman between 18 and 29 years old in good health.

The CDR3 loop is CASSQIRGAAEAFF. For the CDR3, the DNA is TGTGCCAGCAGCCAAATTCGCGGGGCTGCCGAAGCTTTCTTT. This rearrangement joins TRBV14 to TRBJ1-1, with D possibly TRBD1 on 5 matching bases. Germline values: CDR1 SGHDN, CDR2 FVKESK. Trimming pared 2 bases from V and 8 bases from J, leaving 15 bases between. The CDR3 contains 14 residues.

The CDR3 region is CASNDRYGYTF. CDR3 nucleotides: TGTGCCAGCAATGACCGCTATGGCTACACCTTC. The genes are TRBV6-1 and TRBJ1-2; D is uncertain. This CDR3 is 11 amino acids long. Germline CDR1 MNHNS, CDR2 SASEGT. V lost 7 bases to trimming and J lost 4 bases, with 7 bases between them.

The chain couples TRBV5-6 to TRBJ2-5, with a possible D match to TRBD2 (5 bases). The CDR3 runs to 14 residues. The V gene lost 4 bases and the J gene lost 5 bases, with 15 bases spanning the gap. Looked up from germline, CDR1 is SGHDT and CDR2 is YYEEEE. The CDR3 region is CASSGGRVSETQYF. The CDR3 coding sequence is TGTGCCAGCAGCGGAGGCCGGGTTAGTGAGACCCAGTACTTC. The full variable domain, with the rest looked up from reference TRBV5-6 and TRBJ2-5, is DAGVTQSPTHLIKTRGQQVTLRCSPKSGHDTVSWYQQALGQGPQFIFQYYEEEERQRGNFPDRFSGHQFPNYSSELNVNALLLGDSALYLCASSGGRVSETQYFGPGTRLLVL.

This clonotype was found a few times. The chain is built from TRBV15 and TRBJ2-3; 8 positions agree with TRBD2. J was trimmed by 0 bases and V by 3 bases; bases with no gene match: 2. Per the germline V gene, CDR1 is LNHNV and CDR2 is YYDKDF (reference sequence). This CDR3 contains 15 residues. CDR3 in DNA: TGTGCCACCAGCAGTTCTAGCGGGAGCACAGATACGCAGTATTTT. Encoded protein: CATSSSSGSTDTQYF.

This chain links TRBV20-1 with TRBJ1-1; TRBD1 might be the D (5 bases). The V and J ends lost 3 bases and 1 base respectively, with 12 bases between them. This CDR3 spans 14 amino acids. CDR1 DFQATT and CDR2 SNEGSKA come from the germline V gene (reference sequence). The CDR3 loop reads CSARTRGGNTEAFF. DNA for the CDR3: TGCAGTGCTAGGACGAGGGGCGGGAACACTGAAGCTTTCTTT.

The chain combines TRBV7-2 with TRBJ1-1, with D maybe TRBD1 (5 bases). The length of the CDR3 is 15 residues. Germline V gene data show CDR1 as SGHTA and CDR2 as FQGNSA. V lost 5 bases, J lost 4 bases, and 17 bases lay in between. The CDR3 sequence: CASSNGRSGGTEAFF. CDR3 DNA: TGTGCCAGCAGCAATGGACGATCGGGGGGCACTGAAGCTTTCTTT.

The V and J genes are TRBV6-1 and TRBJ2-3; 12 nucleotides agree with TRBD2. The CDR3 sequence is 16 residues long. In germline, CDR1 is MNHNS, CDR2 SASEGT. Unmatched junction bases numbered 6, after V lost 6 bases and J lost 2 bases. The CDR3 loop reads CASRVTSGGTTDTQYF. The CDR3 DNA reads TGTGCCAGCAGAGTCACTAGCGGGGGGACCACAGATACGCAGTATTTT.

The CDR3 loop is CATSSAVGSGNTIYF. CDR3 in DNA: TGTGCCACCAGCAGCGCCGTTGGATCTGGAAACACCATATATTTT. V is TRBV15 and J is TRBJ1-3, with D hard to call. Trimming shortened V by 3 bases and J by 1 base, and 10 bases separated the two germline ends. In germline, CDR1 is LNHNV, CDR2 YYDKDF (reference sequence). The CDR3 runs to 15 residues.

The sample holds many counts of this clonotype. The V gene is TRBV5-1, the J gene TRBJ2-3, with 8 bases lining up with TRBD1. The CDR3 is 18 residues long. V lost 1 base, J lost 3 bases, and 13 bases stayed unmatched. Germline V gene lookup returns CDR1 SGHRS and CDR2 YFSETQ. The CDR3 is CASSLFTARGLSTDTQYF. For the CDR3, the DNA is TGCGCCAGCAGCTTGTTTACGGCCAGGGGGCTGTCTACAGATACGCAGTATTTT.

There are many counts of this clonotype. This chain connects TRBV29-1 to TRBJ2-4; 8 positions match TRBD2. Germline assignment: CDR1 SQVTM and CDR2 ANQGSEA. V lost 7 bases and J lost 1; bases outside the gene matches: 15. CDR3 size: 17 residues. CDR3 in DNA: TGCAGCGCTTCCGGGGGGGCGTATAAGATCGCCAAAAACATTCAGTACTTC. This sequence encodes CSASGGAYKIAKNIQYF.

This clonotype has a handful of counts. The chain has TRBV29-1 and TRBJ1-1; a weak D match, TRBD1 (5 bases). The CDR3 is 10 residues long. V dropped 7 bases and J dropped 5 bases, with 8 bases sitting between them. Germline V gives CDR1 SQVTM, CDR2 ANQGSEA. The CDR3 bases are TGCAGCGCCAGGGTTACTGAAGCTTTCTTT. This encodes CSARVTEAFF.

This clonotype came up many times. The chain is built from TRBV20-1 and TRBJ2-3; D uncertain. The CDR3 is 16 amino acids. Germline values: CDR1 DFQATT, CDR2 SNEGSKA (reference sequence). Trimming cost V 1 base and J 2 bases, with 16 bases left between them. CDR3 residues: CSARGLTEPLTDTQYF. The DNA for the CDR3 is TGCAGTGCTAGAGGCCTGACGGAACCTCTCACAGATACGCAGTATTTT.

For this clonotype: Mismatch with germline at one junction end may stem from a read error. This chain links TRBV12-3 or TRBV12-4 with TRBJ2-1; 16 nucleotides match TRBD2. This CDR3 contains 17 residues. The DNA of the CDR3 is TGTGTCAGCAGTTTGGGACTAGCGGGGGGGCGAGGGTATGAGCAGTTCTTC. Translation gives CVSSLGLAGGRGYEQFF.

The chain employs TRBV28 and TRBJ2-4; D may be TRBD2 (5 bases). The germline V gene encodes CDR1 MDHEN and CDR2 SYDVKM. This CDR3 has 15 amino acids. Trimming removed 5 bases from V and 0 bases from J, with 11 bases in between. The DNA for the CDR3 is TGTGCCAGCAGTATAGCTAGCCTAGCCAAAAACATTCAGTACTTC. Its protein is CASSIASLAKNIQYF.

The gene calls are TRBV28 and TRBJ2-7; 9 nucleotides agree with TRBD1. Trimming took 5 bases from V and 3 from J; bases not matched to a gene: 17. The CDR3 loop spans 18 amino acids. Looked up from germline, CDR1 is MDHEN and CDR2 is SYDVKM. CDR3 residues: CASSTAGTGSISIYEQYF. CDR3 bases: TGTGCCAGCAGTACAGCCGGGACAGGGAGTATTTCGATCTACGAGCAGTACTTC.

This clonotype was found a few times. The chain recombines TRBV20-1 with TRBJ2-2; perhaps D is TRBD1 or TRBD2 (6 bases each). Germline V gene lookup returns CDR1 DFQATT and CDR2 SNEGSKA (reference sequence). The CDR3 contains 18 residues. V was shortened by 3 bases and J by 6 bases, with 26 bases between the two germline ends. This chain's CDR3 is CSARGGSTGRGDAGELFF. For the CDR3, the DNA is TGCAGTGCTAGGGGAGGTAGTACGGGCAGGGGTGATGCCGGGGAGCTGTTTTTT.

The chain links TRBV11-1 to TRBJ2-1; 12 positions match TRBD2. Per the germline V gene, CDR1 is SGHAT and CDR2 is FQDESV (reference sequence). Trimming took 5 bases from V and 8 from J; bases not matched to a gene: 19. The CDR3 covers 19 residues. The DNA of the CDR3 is TGTGCCAGCAGCCCCCCTCAGGGGCTAGCGGGGGGGCCGTCGGATGAGCAGTTCTTC. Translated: CASSPPQGLAGGPSDEQFF.

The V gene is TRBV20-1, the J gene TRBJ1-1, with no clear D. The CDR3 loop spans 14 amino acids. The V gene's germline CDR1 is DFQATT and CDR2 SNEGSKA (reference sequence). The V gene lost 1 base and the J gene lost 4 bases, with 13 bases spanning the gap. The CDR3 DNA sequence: TGCAGTGCTAGAGGCCCGGGCTTCCGCACTGAAGCTTTCTTT. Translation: CSARGPGFRTEAFF.

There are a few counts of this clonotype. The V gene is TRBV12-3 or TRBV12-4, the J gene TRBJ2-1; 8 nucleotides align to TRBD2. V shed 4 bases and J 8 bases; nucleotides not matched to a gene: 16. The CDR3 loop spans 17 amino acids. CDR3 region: CASSSLVSGALRDEQFF. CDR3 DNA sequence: TGTGCCAGCAGTTCCCTGGTTAGCGGGGCCCTACGGGATGAGCAGTTCTTC.

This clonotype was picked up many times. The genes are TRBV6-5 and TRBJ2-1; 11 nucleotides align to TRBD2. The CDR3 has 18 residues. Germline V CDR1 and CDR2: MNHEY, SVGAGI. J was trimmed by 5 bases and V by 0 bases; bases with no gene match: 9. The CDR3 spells CASSYSALGLAANNEQFF. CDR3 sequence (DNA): TGTGCCAGCAGTTACTCAGCGTTGGGACTAGCGGCCAACAATGAGCAGTTCTTC.

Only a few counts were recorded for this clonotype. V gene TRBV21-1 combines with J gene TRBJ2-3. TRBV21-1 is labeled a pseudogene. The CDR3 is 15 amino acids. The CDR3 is CASSKVGQNTDTQYF. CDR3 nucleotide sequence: TGTGCCAGCAGCAAAGTCGGTCAGAACACAGATACGCAGTATTTT.

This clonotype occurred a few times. CDR3 nucleotide sequence: TGTGCCAGCAGCGCCGGGACAGGGATCAATCAGCCCCAGCATTTT. Its protein product is CASSAGTGINQPQHF. This rearrangement joins TRBV9 to TRBJ1-5, with 9 bases fitting TRBD1. There are 15 residues in the CDR3. Germline assignment: CDR1 SGDLS and CDR2 YYNGEE. J was trimmed by 3 bases and V by 3 bases; bases with no gene match: 4.

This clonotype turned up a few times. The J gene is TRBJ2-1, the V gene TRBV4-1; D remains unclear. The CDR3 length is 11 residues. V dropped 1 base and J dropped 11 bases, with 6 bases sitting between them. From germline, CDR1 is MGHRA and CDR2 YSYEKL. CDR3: CASSQGGQQFF. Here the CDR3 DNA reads TGCGCCAGCAGCCAAGGGGGTCAGCAGTTCTTC.

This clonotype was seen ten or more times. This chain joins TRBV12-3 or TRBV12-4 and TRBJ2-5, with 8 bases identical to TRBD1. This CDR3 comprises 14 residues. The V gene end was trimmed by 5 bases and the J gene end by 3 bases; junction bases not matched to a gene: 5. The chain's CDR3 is CASSDTGGKETQYF. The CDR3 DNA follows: TGTGCCAGCAGTGACACAGGGGGAAAAGAGACCCAGTACTTC.

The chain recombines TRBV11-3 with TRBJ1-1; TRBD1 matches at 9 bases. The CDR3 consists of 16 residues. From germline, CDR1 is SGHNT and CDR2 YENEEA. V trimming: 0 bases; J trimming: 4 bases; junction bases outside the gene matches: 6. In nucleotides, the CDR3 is TGTGCCAGCAGCTTAGATTCGGGACAGGGAATCACTGAAGCTTTCTTT. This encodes CASSLDSGQGITEAFF.

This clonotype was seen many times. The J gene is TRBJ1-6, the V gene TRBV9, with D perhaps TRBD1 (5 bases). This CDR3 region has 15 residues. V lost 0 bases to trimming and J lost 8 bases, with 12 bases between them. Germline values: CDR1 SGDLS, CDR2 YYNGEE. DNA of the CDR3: TGTGCCAGCAGCGTAGGGGGCAAGTTGGATTCACCCCTCCACTTT. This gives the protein CASSVGGKLDSPLHF.